The source of this T cell receptor (beta chain) is a study of radiation and T cells in renal cell carcinoma. Clones were read by immunoSEQ multiplex PCR, and TCRdb kept only the in-frame ones, dropping some. This sample yields roughly 150,000 clones, of which approximately 88% are seen a single time; roughly 13% belongs to the top ten. The sample holds a few counts of this clone. Its specificity is not known. Germline loops: CDR1 SGHVS, CDR2 FNYEAQ. V was pared by 6 bases and J by 0 bases, with 16 bases of the junction left unmatched. CDR3 length equals 20 residues. Study-wide findings and caveats: From baseline, blood top tumor clonotypes peaked at 2 weeks post-radiation.

Time point noted: blood 2 weeks post-SBRT. Treatment in this sample: 15 Gy SBRT to primary tumor, nephrectomy 4 weeks later. This TCR was recovered from a woman in her forties or fifties with renal cell carcinoma. The chain recombines TRBV7-6 with TRBJ2-6, with TRBD1 matching over 8 bases. This specimen consisted of blood, obtained from a patient whose treatment included radiotherapy and nephrectomy. The CDR3 DNA reads as TGTGCCAGCAGTCCTAGAGGTGGGCAGGGGGCCCGCTCTGGGGCCAACGTCCTGACTTTC. It is translated as CASSPRGGQGARSGANVLTF. Full variable domain (rest looked up from reference TRBV7-6 and TRBJ2-6): GAGVSQSPRYKVTKRGQDVALRCDPISGHVSLYWYRQALGQGPEFLTYFNYEAQQDKSGLPNDRFSAERPEGSISTLTIQRTEQRDSAMYRCASSPRGGQGARSGANVLTFGAGSRLTVL.